This TCR beta chain comes out of a study of CD8 T cells in ankylosing spondylitis. A quantitative 5'-RACE method, one with molecular barcodes, was used to make TCR beta libraries. TCRdb called the 5' RACE reads again in MiXCR, with one record for every CDR3 protein. The sample carries approximately 520,000 distinct CDR3 sequences, roughly 5.2% recorded once. This clonotype was recorded many times. The antigen is not known. The CDR3 sequence is 13 residues long. V was pared by 5 bases and J by 6 bases, with 9 bases of the junction left unmatched. CDR1 and CDR2 (germline): GTSNPN, SVGIG (reference sequence). Study-level findings and limits: Characteristic, it appeared, of ankylosing spondylitis blood was a TCR beta motif of about eight highly homologous variants. Clones that were linked to disease were CD8+ and were relatively rare in peripheral blood.

Sequenced sample: blood, either unsorted or a sorted T cell fraction (not recorded which). This TCR was recovered from a male donor with ankylosing spondylitis. The J gene is TRBJ1-1, the V gene TRBV30, with 7 nucleotides matching TRBD1. CDR3 amino acids: CAWAPGQGAEAFF. CDR3 sequence (DNA): TGTGCCTGGGCCCCGGGGCAGGGGGCTGAAGCTTTCTTT.